This TCR beta chain was sequenced in a study of T cells in women clearing cervical HPV infection. The table came from immunoSEQ multiplex PCR; TCRdb's copy has only in-frame clones and leaves some out. The specimen's table records some 26,000 clones. About this clone: The read halts 3 residues ahead of the CDR3 end, with the missing end drawn from the germline J gene.

Germline V gene data show CDR1 as GTSNPN and CDR2 as SVGIG (reference sequence). The CDR3 covers 13 residues. The clonotype was recovered from a woman aged 18-69 years with a cervical HPV16 infection that either progressed to CIN3+ or cleared (not recorded which). The sequenced material came from blood buffy coat. V is TRBV30 and J is TRBJ1-2; 8 nucleotides line up with TRBD1. CDR3 sequence: CAWSRGQGSGYTF. CDR3 bases read: TGTGCCTGGAGCCGAGGACAGGGCTCGGGC.